This TCR beta chain is drawn from a study of T cells of healthy individuals. V trimming: 0 bases; J trimming: 0 bases; junction bases outside the gene matches: 7. Germline values: CDR1 MGHRA, CDR2 YSYEKL. The CDR3 sequence is 17 residues long. TCRdb independently ran MiXCR on the 5' RACE reads; one entry per CDR3 protein. This sample has about 60,000 distinct CDR3 sequences; around 15% occur once, and the top ten carry 4% to 5%. J is TRBJ1-2 and V is TRBV4-1, with 7 bases matching TRBD1. The receptor was isolated from a human donor in good health. The CDR3 region is CASSQDPGTVANYGYTF. The CDR3 nucleotides are TGCGCCAGCAGCCAAGATCCGGGGACAGTAGCTAACTATGGCTACACCTTC.